This T cell receptor (beta chain) was recovered during a study of blood T cells in healthy people across ages. Overall study: There was about one barcoded beta molecule captured by template switching per two T cells.

Extractions gave at least 5.5 micrograms of total RNA per sample. With a J-beta primer mix and a sample-barcoded 5' primer, a second PCR ran 7 to 11 cycles. TCRdb passed the 5' RACE reads through MiXCR, listing each CDR3 protein once. The sample has approximately 350,000 distinct CDR3 sequences; roughly half are singletons. Sequenced: blood. This sequence was found in a man aged 55 to 70 in good health.

Here the CDR3 DNA reads TGTGCCACCAGCACCAAAGTGGGCTACTATGGCTACACCTTC. As protein: CATSTKVGYYGYTF. J is TRBJ1-2 and V is TRBV15; D uncertain. CDR3 size: 14 residues. Germline V gives CDR1 LNHNV, CDR2 YYDKDF (reference sequence). Between the trimmed V and J ends, which lost 4 bases and 3 bases, there was a span of 12 bases. Together with reference TRBV15 and TRBJ1-2, the CDR3 gives the full variable domain: DAMVIQNPRYQVTQFGKPVTLSCSQTLNHNVMYWYQQKSSQAPKLLFHYYDKDFNNEADTPDNFQSRRPNTSFCFLDIRSPGLGDTAMYLCATSTKVGYYGYTFGSGTRLTVV.